Below are 11 T cell receptor beta chains sequenced from a single sample in a study of shared clonotypes between healthy human individuals. The protocol was immunoSEQ multiplex PCR, while the TCRdb copy is restricted to in-frame clones and leaves out a portion. Of around 500,000 clones detected, over 75% appear once; the ten largest clones hold 12%. Sequenced sample: PBMCs. The receptor set was obtained from a woman aged 40-49 years in good health. Some clones in this sample may be carry-over from other donors' samples.

The chain is built from TRBV7-8 and TRBJ2-5, with TRBD1 matching 8 bases. This CDR3 has 12 residues. With 5 bases clipped from V and 9 bases from J, the junction kept 5 bases outside the gene matches. The germline CDR1 and CDR2 sequences are SGHVS and FQNEAQ. CDR3 nucleotides: TGTGCCAGCAGCCTGGACAGGGCGGCCCAGTACTTC. It codes for CASSLDRAAQYF. The complete variable domain, with remaining parts taken from reference TRBV7-8 and TRBJ2-5, reads GAGVSQSPRYKVAKRGQDVALRCDPISGHVSLFWYQQALGQGPEFLTYFQNEAQLDKSGLPSDRFFAERPEGSVSTLKIQRTQQEDSAVYLCASSLDRAAQYFGPGTRLLVL.

With regard to this clone: A far larger clone is only one base removed, so a read error is likely. The gene calls are TRBV2 and TRBJ2-5; D remains ambiguous. CDR1 and CDR2 (germline): SNHLY, FYNNEI. This CDR3 comprises 14 residues. CDR3 DNA: TGTGCCAGCAGTGAATTGGACGTGCAAGAGACCCGGTACTTC. It encodes CASSELDVQETRYF.

Of note for this clone: A much larger clone lies one base from this, so it may be a read error. This CDR3 fails to terminate in the conserved phenylalanine or tryptophan, so it likely reflects a read error. The chain couples TRBV7-9 to TRBJ1-1; D remains ambiguous. This CDR3 is built from 16 residues. The V end lost 4 bases, the J end lost 5 bases, and 20 bases lay between the germline ends. Looked up from germline, CDR1 is SEHNR and CDR2 is FQNEAQ (reference sequence). The CDR3 sequence is CASSSRFPGPGTEAFS. Written as DNA, the CDR3 is TGTGCCAGCAGCTCTAGGTTCCCCGGGCCCGGGACTGAAGCTTTCTCT.

This chain joins TRBV28 and TRBJ1-3; TRBD1 aligns across 9 bases. The CDR3 covers 15 residues. With V trimmed by 5 bases and J by 5 bases, 7 bases remained unmatched. Germline V CDR1 and CDR2: MDHEN, SYDVKM. In nucleotides, the CDR3 is TGTGCCAGCAGTCCTCAGGACAGGGGTCGAAACACCATATATTTT. Residues: CASSPQDRGRNTIYF.

This chain joins TRBV9 and TRBJ1-1, with a weak D call TRBD1 (6 bases). The CDR3 extends over 14 amino acids. Between the trimmed V and J ends, which lost 0 bases and 4 bases, there was a span of 10 bases. Germline V gene lookup returns CDR1 SGDLS and CDR2 YYNGEE. Here the CDR3 reads CASSVGGGVTEAFF. Here the CDR3 DNA reads TGTGCCAGCAGCGTAGGAGGGGGAGTCACTGAAGCTTTCTTT.

The chain couples TRBV10-2 to TRBJ1-4, with a weak D call TRBD1 (6 bases). This CDR3 is 19 amino acids long. Germline lookup yields CDR1 WSHSY and CDR2 SAAADI. V lost 3 bases, J lost 0 bases, and 20 bases lay in between. CDR3 loop: CASSEGAVGQIATNEKLFF. CDR3 in DNA: TGCGCCAGCAGTGAAGGGGCCGTTGGACAGATTGCAACTAATGAAAAACTGTTTTTT.

Ten or more counts support this clone. The rearrangement uses TRBV18 and TRBJ1-2, with TRBD1 matching over 9 bases. V gave up 6 bases and J gave up 8 bases; unmatched junction bases: 10. The germline V gene has CDR1 KGHSH and CDR2 LQKENI. There are 14 residues in the CDR3. The CDR3 DNA reads as TGTGCCAGCTCCCCCCAACAGGGGGCGTCGGGCTACACCTTC. Translated, it gives CASSPQQGASGYTF. Looking up the rest from reference TRBV18 and TRBJ1-2 gives the full variable domain: NAGVMQNPRHLVRRRGQEARLRCSPMKGHSHVYWYRQLPEEGLKFMVYLQKENIIDESGMPKERFSAEFPKEGPSILRIQQVVRGDSAAYFCASSPQQGASGYTFGSGTRLTVV.

In this sample, this clone turned up a few times. The chain carries TRBV4-1 and TRBJ2-7, with 10 bases identical to TRBD2. V was clipped by 1 base and J by 2 bases; unmatched bases: 5. The CDR3 length is 16 residues. In germline, CDR1 is MGHRA, CDR2 YSYEKL. The CDR3 loop reads CASSQGPLAGTYEQYF. Here the CDR3 DNA reads TGCGCCAGCAGCCAAGGGCCACTAGCGGGGACCTACGAGCAGTACTTC.

Concerning this clone itself: A far larger clone differs by one base, so this is likely a read error. This chain links TRBV7-9 with TRBJ2-3; 7 bases match TRBD1. This CDR3 has 18 amino acids. V dropped 8 bases and J dropped 0; count of bases not matched to a gene: 17. In germline, CDR1 is SEHNR, CDR2 FQNEAQ (reference sequence). The CDR3 DNA reads as TGTGCCAGCCGACTTAGGCACGGGGACAGTCCTAGCACAGATACGCAGTATTTT. This codes for CASRLRHGDSPSTDTQYF.

With regard to this clone: Different DNA sequences within this sample yield the same CDR3. The J gene is TRBJ1-4, the V gene TRBV5-1; D is unresolved. V was pared by 4 bases and J by 2 bases, with 9 bases between. CDR1 and CDR2 (germline): SGHRS, YFSETQ. The CDR3 totals 14 residues. For the CDR3, the DNA is TGCGCCAGCAGCCGGACGGCTACTAATGAAAAACTGTTTTTT. Translated, it gives CASSRTATNEKLFF.

The J gene is TRBJ2-7, the V gene TRBV28, with a weak D call TRBD2 (7 bases). Germline CDR1 MDHEN, CDR2 SYDVKM. Trimming removed 3 bases from V and 5 bases from J, with 11 bases in between. The CDR3 covers 13 residues. The DNA of the CDR3 is TGTGCCAGCAGTTTGGGGGGGCTGGACGAGCAGTACTTC. This codes for CASSLGGLDEQYF.